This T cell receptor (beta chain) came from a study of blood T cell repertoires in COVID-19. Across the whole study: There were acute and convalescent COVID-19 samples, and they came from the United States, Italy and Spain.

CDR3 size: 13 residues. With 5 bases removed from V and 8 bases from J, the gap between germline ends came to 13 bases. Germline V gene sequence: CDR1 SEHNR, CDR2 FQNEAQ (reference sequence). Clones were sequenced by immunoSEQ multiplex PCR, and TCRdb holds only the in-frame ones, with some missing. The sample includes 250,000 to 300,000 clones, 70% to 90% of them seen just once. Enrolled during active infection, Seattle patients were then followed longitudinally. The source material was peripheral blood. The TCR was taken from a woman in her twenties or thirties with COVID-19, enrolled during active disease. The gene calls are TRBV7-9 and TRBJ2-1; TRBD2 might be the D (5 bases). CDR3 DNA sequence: TGTGCCAGCAGCGAACTCGGGGTCGATGAGCAGTTCTTC. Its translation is CASSELGVDEQFF.